This T cell receptor beta chain was captured by sequencing in a study of T-cell memory formation after mild COVID-19. Broader study findings: Pre-infection memory harbored some responding clones, suggesting cross-reactive memory joined.

V lost 1 base to trimming and J lost 2 bases, with 16 bases between them. The CDR3 runs 17 residues. Germline V gives CDR1 SGHTA, CDR2 FQGNSA. This clonotype showed up just a few times. Its antigen remains unidentified. 5'RACE, which relied on constant-segment primers, yielded TCR alpha and TCR beta cDNA libraries carrying sample barcodes and UMIs. MiXCR, applied by TCRdb to the 5' RACE reads, yields one record per CDR3 protein. The sample contains 220,000 or so distinct CDR3 sequences, 9.5% to 10% of which appear only once. The specimen was PBMCs or a T cell subset sorted from them (not recorded which). The sequence came from a man between 18 and 35 years old who had mild COVID-19 (a few samples of this study predate the infection). Cell type and time point are not known. V and J are TRBV7-2 and TRBJ2-3; D might be TRBD2 (6 bases). CDR3 in DNA: TGTGCCAGCAGCTTAGGAAGACCGGGACTCCCCACAGATACGCAGTATTTT. As protein: CASSLGRPGLPTDTQYF.